This record concerns one T cell receptor beta chain sequence. The protocol was immunoSEQ multiplex PCR, while the TCRdb copy is restricted to in-frame clones and leaves out a portion. The sample has 150,000 to 200,000 clones; roughly 80% are singletons. This specimen belongs to a study of blood T cell repertoires in COVID-19. The sequence came from a man aged 50 to 60 who had recovered from COVID-19. The sequencing sample was made of PBMCs or T cells enriched from blood (not recorded which).

CDR3 in amino acids: CATFDDRGDYNEQFF. The DNA of the CDR3 is TGTGCCACCTTCGATGACAGGGGAGACTACAATGAGCAGTTCTTC. The genes are TRBV10-3 and TRBJ2-1; 8 bases match TRBD1. The CDR3 is made up of 15 amino acids. CDR1 is ENHRY and CDR2 is SYGVKD in the germline V gene. V lost 10 bases to trimming and J lost 3 bases; unmatched junction nucleotides: 11.